This T cell receptor (beta chain) is from a study of Graves' ophthalmopathy and Graves' hyperthyroidism. Hyperthyroidism qualified as stable when ophthalmopathy did not develop within 18 months of follow-up. RNA transcripts served as template for amplifying TCR beta CDR3 sequences. The first-round RT-PCR employed HTBI primers together with the Qiagen OneStep RT-PCR kit. A multiplex PCR was then performed as the second round. MiXCR, applied by TCRdb to the multiplex PCR reads, yields one record per CDR3 protein. The sample carries 400,000 to 500,000 distinct CDR3 sequences, approximately 21% recorded once. The trim removed 10 bases at V and 6 bases at J, leaving 7 bases unmatched. The germline CDR1 and CDR2 sequences are KGHDR and SFDVKD. This CDR3 contains 14 residues. This clonotype was counted at least ten times.

Sequencing used peripheral blood. This clonotype was sampled from a woman younger than 30 with stable Graves' hyperthyroidism. The rearrangement uses TRBV24-1 and TRBJ1-5, with 11 bases fitting TRBD1. The DNA of the CDR3 is TGTGCCACGGCGCAGGGACAGGGGGTTCAGCCCCAGCATTTT. As protein: CATAQGQGVQPQHF.